This T cell receptor beta chain was sequenced in a study of neoadjuvant anti-PD-1 for oral cavity cancer. Background on the study: Non-progressing patients received a fourth nivolumab dose near day 43, then surgery on days 50-56.

This clone was detected only a few times. Sequencing used immunoSEQ multiplex PCR; TCRdb keeps in-frame clones, though not all of them. The repertoire holds some 7,300 clones, with around 48% as singletons. V lost 5 bases to trimming and J lost 1 base; unmatched junction nucleotides: 6. Germline V CDR1 and CDR2: MGHRA, YSYEKL. The CDR3 is 15 residues long. The sequencing used tumor tissue, collected before nivolumab (anti-PD-1) treatment. The receptor's source is a person between 35 and 79 years old with oral cavity squamous cell carcinoma. V usage is TRBV4-1 and J usage is TRBJ2-5, with TRBD1 matching over 8 bases. In DNA form, the CDR3 reads TGCGCCAGCAGCTCTTCGGACAGGGTCCAAGAGACCCAGTACTTC. Its protein product is CASSSSDRVQETQYF.